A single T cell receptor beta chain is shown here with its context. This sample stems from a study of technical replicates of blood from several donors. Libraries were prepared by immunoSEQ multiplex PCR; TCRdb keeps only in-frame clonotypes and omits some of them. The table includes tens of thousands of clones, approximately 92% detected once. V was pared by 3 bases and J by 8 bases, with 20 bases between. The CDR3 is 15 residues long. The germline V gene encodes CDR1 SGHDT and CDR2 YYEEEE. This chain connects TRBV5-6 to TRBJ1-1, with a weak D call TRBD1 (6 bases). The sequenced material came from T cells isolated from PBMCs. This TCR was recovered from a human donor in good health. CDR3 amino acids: CASSSNTGTWAEAFF. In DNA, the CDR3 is TGTGCCAGCAGCTCGAACACCGGGACATGGGCCGAAGCTTTCTTT.